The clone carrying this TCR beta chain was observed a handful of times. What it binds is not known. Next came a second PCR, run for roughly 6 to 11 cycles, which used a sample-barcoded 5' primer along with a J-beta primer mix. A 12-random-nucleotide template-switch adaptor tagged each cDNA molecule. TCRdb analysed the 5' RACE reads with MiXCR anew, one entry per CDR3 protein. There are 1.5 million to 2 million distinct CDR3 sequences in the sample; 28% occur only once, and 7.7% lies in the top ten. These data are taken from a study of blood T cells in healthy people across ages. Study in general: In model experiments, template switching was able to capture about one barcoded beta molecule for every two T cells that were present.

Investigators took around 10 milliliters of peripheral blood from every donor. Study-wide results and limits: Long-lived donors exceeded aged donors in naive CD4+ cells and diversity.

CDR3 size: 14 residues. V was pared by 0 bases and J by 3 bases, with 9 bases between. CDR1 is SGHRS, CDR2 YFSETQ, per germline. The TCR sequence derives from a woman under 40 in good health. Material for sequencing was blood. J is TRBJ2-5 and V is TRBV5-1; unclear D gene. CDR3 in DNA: TGCGCCAGCAGCTTGGTCCCTACAAAAGAGACCCAGTACTTC. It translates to CASSLVPTKETQYF.